This T cell receptor (beta chain) emerged from a study of T cells in Graves' hyperthyroidism and ophthalmopathy. V was clipped by 0 bases and J by 7 bases; unmatched bases: 4. CDR3 length: 16 amino acids. Germline-derived CDR1 and CDR2 are SGHRS and YFSETQ. This clonotype appeared a few times. The source material, RNA transcripts, was used to amplify TCR beta CDR3 regions. The HTBI set primed first-round TCR CDR3 RT-PCR. TCRdb called the multiplex PCR reads again in MiXCR, with one record for every CDR3 protein. The table has 800,000 or so distinct CDR3 sequences, around 39% seen once. The authors deemed Graves' hyperthyroidism stable absent ophthalmopathy progression within 18 months. Uncontrolled infection, other autoimmune disease, pregnancy and lactation each barred patients from inclusion.

V is TRBV5-1 and J is TRBJ1-6, with TRBD1 matching 10 bases. The origin of this receptor is a man in his late teens or twenties with Graves' hyperthyroidism. The sample comprised blood. CDR3 in DNA: TGCGCCAGCAGCTTGGGACAGGGGGCCGGGAATTCACCCCTCCACTTT. Protein sequence: CASSLGQGAGNSPLHF.